The 22 T cell receptor beta chains given below trace back to one sample, sequenced in a study of resident and recirculating memory T cells in vitiligo (dated by TCRdb to about 2018). Libraries were built with the immunoSEQ multiplex PCR assay. TCRdb retrieved this table from immuneACCESS and kept in-frame rearrangements only. Not all clones are present; in checked studies, unresolved V genes account for under half, and no reason is known for the remainder. The sample profile shows 70,000 to 75,000 clones; roughly nine tenths of them were found once. The top ten clonotypes cover 4.9% of the sample. Sample: blood. These TCRs come from a male donor with vitiligo.

The chain joins TRBV18 to TRBJ2-4; 7 nucleotides match TRBD1. With V trimmed by 4 bases and J by 0 bases, 9 bases remained unmatched. CDR3 length: 17 residues. The germline V gene has CDR1 KGHSH and CDR2 LQKENI. The CDR3 DNA follows: TGTGCCAGCTCACAAGAGGACAGGCCGCTAGCCAAAAACATTCAGTACTTC. Its protein is CASSQEDRPLAKNIQYF.

This clone was observed a single time. V and J are TRBV10-3 and TRBJ2-3, with 7 nucleotides matching TRBD1. Germline V lookup: CDR1 ENHRY, CDR2 SYGVKD. The V and J ends lost 4 bases and 4 bases, in that order; junction bases with no gene match: 8. The CDR3 sequence is 15 residues long. For the CDR3, the DNA is TGTGCCATCAGTGTGGGACAGACGGGGCCAGATACGCAGTATTTT. Its protein product is CAISVGQTGPDTQYF.

The V call is TRBV28, the J call TRBJ2-6; 8 bases fit TRBD1. This CDR3 comprises 18 residues. The V gene's germline CDR1 is MDHEN and CDR2 SYDVKM. V shed 3 bases and J 0 bases; nucleotides not matched to a gene: 7. The CDR3: CASSLGQDKSSGANVLTF. The CDR3 DNA reads TGTGCCAGCAGTTTGGGACAGGACAAAAGCTCTGGGGCCAACGTCCTGACTTTC.

This rearrangement joins TRBV27 to TRBJ2-7, with D possibly TRBD1 on 5 matching bases. Germline V gives CDR1 MNHEY, CDR2 SMNVEV (reference sequence). The CDR3 length is 15 residues. The V end lost 8 bases, the J end lost 7 bases, and 24 bases lay between the germline ends. The CDR3 loop reads CASAPQQAPLTEQYF. In DNA, the CDR3 is TGTGCCAGCGCCCCCCAACAGGCCCCTCTTACGGAGCAGTACTTC.

V gene TRBV4-2 combines with J gene TRBJ2-1; 7 positions match TRBD1. The CDR3 runs 20 residues. The germline CDR1 and CDR2 sequences are LGHNA and YNFKEQ. The junction had 16 bases not matched to a gene; V was cut back by 2 bases and J by 0 bases. The CDR3: CASSQPQTVTRGNSYNEQFF. The CDR3 nucleotides read TGTGCCAGCAGCCAACCCCAGACAGTCACCAGGGGGAACTCCTACAATGAGCAGTTCTTC.

This clone appeared once. The gene calls are TRBV5-6 and TRBJ2-3; no firm D call. Trimming cost V 3 bases and J 1 base, with 9 bases left between them. CDR3 length: 14 amino acids. The germline CDR1 and CDR2 sequences are SGHDT and YYEEEE. The CDR3 sequence is CASSYYAGTDTQYF. For the CDR3, the DNA is TGTGCCAGCAGCTATTATGCAGGCACAGATACGCAGTATTTT.

The V and J genes are TRBV25-1 and TRBJ1-2, with 8 bases aligning to TRBD1. CDR1 MGHDK and CDR2 SYGVNS come from the germline V gene. Trimming removed 8 bases from V and 4 bases from J; junction bases left unmatched: 12. The CDR3 contains 15 residues. The CDR3 here is CASGASGQGPYGYTF. DNA for the CDR3: TGTGCCAGCGGTGCGTCAGGACAGGGCCCCTATGGCTACACCTTC.

The CDR3 bases are TGTGCCAGCAGCCCCTTCCGGGGGGGCGGGGGGTTGTACCAAGAGACCCAGTACTTC. Encoded protein: CASSPFRGGGGLYQETQYF. The rearrangement links TRBV4-2 to TRBJ2-5; TRBD2 aligns across 8 bases. Trimming took 4 bases from V and 0 from J; bases not matched to a gene: 16. The germline gives CDR1 LGHNA, CDR2 YNFKEQ. The length of the CDR3 is 19 residues.

This rearrangement joins TRBV11-3 to TRBJ1-6; D is undetermined. The CDR3 runs to 14 residues. CDR1 is SGHNT, CDR2 YENEEA, per germline. The germline V and J ends were trimmed by 6 bases and 8 bases, with 14 bases remaining between them. The CDR3 DNA is TGTGCCAGCAGAGCTCACCGGAGGTATTCACCCCTCCACTTT. Protein product: CASRAHRRYSPLHF.

The chain recombines TRBV27 with TRBJ1-6; D is unresolved. Germline lookup yields CDR1 MNHEY and CDR2 SMNVEV (reference sequence). The CDR3 has 14 amino acids. V lost 6 bases to trimming and J lost 4 bases, with 10 bases between them. CDR3 sequence reads: CASSPGQYNSPLHF. In nucleotides, the CDR3 is TGTGCCAGCAGCCCGGGTCAATATAATTCACCCCTCCACTTT.

J is TRBJ1-6 and V is TRBV27, with D perhaps TRBD1 (5 bases). The CDR3 runs to 12 residues. From germline, CDR1 is MNHEY and CDR2 SMNVEV (reference sequence). V lost 8 bases to trimming and J lost 10 bases, with 12 bases between them. CDR3 coding DNA: TGTGCCAGCCTCGGGGGGGGATCACCCCTCCACTTT. It encodes CASLGGGSPLHF.

This clone appeared a single time. V usage is TRBV4-3 and J usage is TRBJ1-1; TRBD1 matches at 11 bases. Germline V gene data show CDR1 as LGHNA and CDR2 as YSLEER. J lost 4 bases, V lost 0 bases, and 7 bases had no gene match. The CDR3 is 17 residues long. Here the CDR3 DNA reads TGCGCCAGCAGCCAAGATTTTGGACAGGGGGCAATCACTGAAGCTTTCTTT. Amino acids: CASSQDFGQGAITEAFF.

V usage is TRBV7-3 and J usage is TRBJ1-6; no reliable D call. V was trimmed by 0 bases and J by 13 bases, leaving 10 bases between them. Germline CDR1 is SGHTA and CDR2 is FQGTGA. The CDR3 has 13 amino acids. Here the CDR3 reads CASSLTPPAPLHF. As DNA, the CDR3 is TGTGCCAGCAGCTTAACTCCCCCCGCGCCCCTCCACTTT.

This chain connects TRBV30 to TRBJ1-1, with D possibly matching TRBD1 (5 bases). The V gene lost 7 bases and the J gene lost 0 bases, with 9 bases spanning the gap. The germline gives CDR1 GTSNPN, CDR2 SVGIG (reference sequence). The CDR3 is 12 amino acids. DNA for the CDR3: TGTGCCTTCCGGGGGGTGAACACTGAAGCTTTCTTT. Its protein product is CAFRGVNTEAFF.

The J gene is TRBJ1-2, the V gene TRBV9; tentatively, D is TRBD1 (6 bases). The CDR3 is made up of 13 amino acids. CDR1 and CDR2 (germline): SGDLS, YYNGEE. Trimming shortened V by 4 bases and J by 4 bases, and 11 bases separated the two germline ends. The CDR3 coding sequence is TGTGCCAGCAGCCCCGACAGGTTCTATGGCTACACCTTC. Its translation: CASSPDRFYGYTF. The complete variable domain, with remaining parts taken from reference TRBV9 and TRBJ1-2, reads DSGVTQTPKHLITATGQRVTLRCSPRSGDLSVYWYQQSLDQGLQFLIQYYNGEERAKGNILERFSAQQFPDLHSELNLSSLELGDSALYFCASSPDRFYGYTFGSGTRLTVV.

This chain joins TRBV9 and TRBJ2-1; no firm D call. Between the trimmed V and J ends, which lost 4 bases and 4 bases, there was a span of 12 bases. Germline V gene data show CDR1 as SGDLS and CDR2 as YYNGEE. CDR3 length: 14 amino acids. The CDR3 DNA reads as TGTGCCAGCAGCCCCACCCCGGAGTACAATGAGCAGTTCTTC. This codes for CASSPTPEYNEQFF.

The chain is built from TRBV6-5 and TRBJ2-7; D is uncertain. The V end lost 3 bases, the J end lost 3 bases, and 9 bases lay between the germline ends. The CDR3 contains 13 residues. The germline V gene encodes CDR1 MNHEY and CDR2 SVGAGI. CDR3 DNA sequence: TGTGCCAGCAGTTATGGGCCGGTCTACGAGCAGTACTTC. Protein product: CASSYGPVYEQYF.

V gene TRBV18 combines with J gene TRBJ2-7; TRBD2 might be the D (7 bases). Germline lookup yields CDR1 KGHSH and CDR2 LQKENI. The CDR3 has 15 residues. V lost 2 bases and J lost 0, with 11 bases in between. The CDR3 DNA reads as TGTGCCAGCTCACCAGCTAGGGGGGGCTCCTACGAGCAGTACTTC. It encodes CASSPARGGSYEQYF.

This chain's CDR3 is CASSQGTSGGADEQFF. For the CDR3, the DNA is TGCGCCAGCAGCCAAGGGACTAGCGGGGGGGCTGATGAGCAGTTCTTC. The gene calls are TRBV4-3 and TRBJ2-1, with 15 nucleotides matching TRBD2. The CDR3 spans 16 residues. Trimming at V came to 1 base and at J to 8 bases, leaving 3 bases not matched to a gene. CDR1 and CDR2 from the germline V gene are LGHNA and YSLEER.

The CDR3 DNA is TGCGCCAGCAGTAAGGGGGAGTGGAGTTCACCCCTCCACTTT. Encoded protein: CASSKGEWSSPLHF. The chain carries TRBV5-1 and TRBJ1-6; weak D call: TRBD1 (6 bases). This CDR3 region has 14 residues. CDR1 SGHRS and CDR2 YFSETQ come from the germline V gene. Deletions cut 5 bases from V and 9 bases from J, with 15 bases between. Full variable domain (rest looked up from reference TRBV5-1 and TRBJ1-6): KAGVTQTPRYLIKTRGQQVTLSCSPISGHRSVSWYQQTPGQGLQFLFEYFSETQRNKGNFPGRFSGRQFSNSRSEMNVSTLELGDSALYLCASSKGEWSSPLHFGNGTRLTVT.

The chain recombines TRBV5-1 with TRBJ2-3; 8 bases are a match to TRBD1. V lost 1 base and J lost 5; bases outside the gene matches: 6. This CDR3 has 15 residues. Per germline, CDR1 SGHRS and CDR2 YFSETQ. This chain's CDR3 is CASSLTPGGQDTQYF. The CDR3 DNA is TGCGCCAGCAGCTTGACCCCAGGGGGCCAAGATACGCAGTATTTT.

This clone has just one count. The J gene is TRBJ2-3, the V gene TRBV5-1; no reliable D call. The CDR3 loop spans 14 amino acids. Germline assignment: CDR1 SGHRS and CDR2 YFSETQ. V lost 1 base and J 3 bases, leaving 9 bases between the germline ends. The CDR3: CASSLLSLTDTQYF. The CDR3, as DNA: TGCGCCAGCAGCTTGTTATCTCTGACAGATACGCAGTATTTT. Complete variable domain (other parts from reference TRBV5-1 and TRBJ2-3): KAGVTQTPRYLIKTRGQQVTLSCSPISGHRSVSWYQQTPGQGLQFLFEYFSETQRNKGNFPGRFSGRQFSNSRSEMNVSTLELGDSALYLCASSLLSLTDTQYFGPGTRLTVL.